This T cell receptor (beta chain) was identified in a study of regulatory T cells in long-lasting Graves disease. The time point was: newly diagnosed GD, antithyroid drugs for less than 3 months. Extracted RNA from PBMCs served as the source of the TCR library. In regard to this clonotype: The junction and the germline gene differ at one end; a read error may be behind it.

Germline lookup yields CDR1 SGHAT and CDR2 FQNNGV. The CDR3 spans 15 residues. Libraries of TCR beta came from iRepertoire HTBI primers plus Arm-PCR of CDR3 regions. TCRdb reprocessed the multiplex PCR reads via MiXCR and lists one record per CDR3 protein. The sample contains 350,000 to 550,000 distinct CDR3 sequences, about 14% of which appear only once. The same sample was also used in a study of T cells in Graves' hyperthyroidism and ophthalmopathy.

The source is a woman in her 50s with Graves disease. V is TRBV11-2 and J is TRBJ2-1; either TRBD1 or TRBD2 may fit D (5 bases each). The sample here was peripheral blood mononuclear cells (PBMCs), taken at new diagnosis, from a patient treated with antithyroid drugs. CDR3 sequence reads: CASSLDRGSSNEQFF. For the CDR3, the DNA is TGTGCCAGCAGCTTAGATCGGGGCTCCTCCAATGAGCAGTTCTTC.